This T cell receptor beta chain is drawn from a study of blood T cell repertoires in COVID-19. The CDR3 extends over 17 amino acids. Trimming took off 4 bases at V and 6 bases at J, with 19 bases between the two ends. Germline CDR1 and CDR2: MNHEY and SMNVEV (reference sequence). Clones were read by immunoSEQ multiplex PCR, and TCRdb kept only the in-frame ones, dropping some. Of hundreds of thousands of clones in the sample, under 90% are singletons; the top ten hold roughly 5.7%. The receptor was isolated from a man older than 75 with acute or convalescent COVID-19. Input material: peripheral blood. V usage is TRBV27 and J usage is TRBJ1-6; no firm D call. This CDR3 reads CASSSLGEFGGNSPLHF. In nucleotides, the CDR3 is TGTGCCAGCAGTTCCCTCGGGGAATTCGGAGGTAATTCACCCCTCCACTTT.